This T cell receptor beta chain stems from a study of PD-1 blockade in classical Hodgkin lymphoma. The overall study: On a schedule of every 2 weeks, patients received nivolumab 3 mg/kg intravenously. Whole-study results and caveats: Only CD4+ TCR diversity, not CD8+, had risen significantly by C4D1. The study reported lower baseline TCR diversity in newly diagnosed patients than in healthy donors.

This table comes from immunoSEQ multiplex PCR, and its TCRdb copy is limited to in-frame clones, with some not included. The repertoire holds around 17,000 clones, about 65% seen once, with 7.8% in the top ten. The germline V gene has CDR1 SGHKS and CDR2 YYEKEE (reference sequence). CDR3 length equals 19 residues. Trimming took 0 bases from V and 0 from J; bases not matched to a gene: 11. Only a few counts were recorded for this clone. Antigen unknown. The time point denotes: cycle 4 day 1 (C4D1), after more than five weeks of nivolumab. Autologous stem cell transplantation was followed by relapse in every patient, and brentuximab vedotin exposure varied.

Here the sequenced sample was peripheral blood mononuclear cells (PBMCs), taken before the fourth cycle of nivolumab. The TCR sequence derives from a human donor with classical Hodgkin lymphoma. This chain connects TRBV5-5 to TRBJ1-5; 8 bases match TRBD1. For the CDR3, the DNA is TGTGCCAGCAGCTTGGGGCTCCGGGACAGGCCTACTAGCAATCAGCCCCAGCATTTT. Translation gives CASSLGLRDRPTSNQPQHF.